This T cell receptor (beta chain) was profiled in a study of Graves' ophthalmopathy and Graves' hyperthyroidism. Points from the study as a whole: For predicting ophthalmopathy progression, the model had roughly 70% sensitivity and roughly 76% specificity.

As concerns this clonotype: Its specificity is not known.

Amplification of TCR beta CDR3 regions used RNA transcripts. RT-PCR was first run with HTBI primers, then multiplex PCR in a second round. TCRdb reprocessed the multiplex PCR reads via MiXCR and lists one record per CDR3 protein. The table shows 650,000 to 800,000 distinct CDR3 sequences, with under 50% occurring only once. Uncontrolled infections, other autoimmune diseases, pregnancy or lactation barred patients from enrollment. Clinicians diagnosed using symptoms, serum thyroxine, TRAb, thyroid ultrasound and orbital computed tomography. The sequence was collected from an adult man with Graves' ophthalmopathy. The sample consisted of peripheral blood.

The CDR3 here is CSLIGQVSGANVLTF. The CDR3 coding sequence is TGCAGCTTGATCGGACAGGTCTCTGGGGCCAACGTCCTGACTTTC. V is TRBV29-1 and J is TRBJ2-6; 7 positions agree with TRBD1. This CDR3 has 15 amino acids. V lost 8 bases, J lost 0 bases, and 7 bases stayed unmatched. Germline V gene sequence: CDR1 SQVTM, CDR2 ANQGSEA.